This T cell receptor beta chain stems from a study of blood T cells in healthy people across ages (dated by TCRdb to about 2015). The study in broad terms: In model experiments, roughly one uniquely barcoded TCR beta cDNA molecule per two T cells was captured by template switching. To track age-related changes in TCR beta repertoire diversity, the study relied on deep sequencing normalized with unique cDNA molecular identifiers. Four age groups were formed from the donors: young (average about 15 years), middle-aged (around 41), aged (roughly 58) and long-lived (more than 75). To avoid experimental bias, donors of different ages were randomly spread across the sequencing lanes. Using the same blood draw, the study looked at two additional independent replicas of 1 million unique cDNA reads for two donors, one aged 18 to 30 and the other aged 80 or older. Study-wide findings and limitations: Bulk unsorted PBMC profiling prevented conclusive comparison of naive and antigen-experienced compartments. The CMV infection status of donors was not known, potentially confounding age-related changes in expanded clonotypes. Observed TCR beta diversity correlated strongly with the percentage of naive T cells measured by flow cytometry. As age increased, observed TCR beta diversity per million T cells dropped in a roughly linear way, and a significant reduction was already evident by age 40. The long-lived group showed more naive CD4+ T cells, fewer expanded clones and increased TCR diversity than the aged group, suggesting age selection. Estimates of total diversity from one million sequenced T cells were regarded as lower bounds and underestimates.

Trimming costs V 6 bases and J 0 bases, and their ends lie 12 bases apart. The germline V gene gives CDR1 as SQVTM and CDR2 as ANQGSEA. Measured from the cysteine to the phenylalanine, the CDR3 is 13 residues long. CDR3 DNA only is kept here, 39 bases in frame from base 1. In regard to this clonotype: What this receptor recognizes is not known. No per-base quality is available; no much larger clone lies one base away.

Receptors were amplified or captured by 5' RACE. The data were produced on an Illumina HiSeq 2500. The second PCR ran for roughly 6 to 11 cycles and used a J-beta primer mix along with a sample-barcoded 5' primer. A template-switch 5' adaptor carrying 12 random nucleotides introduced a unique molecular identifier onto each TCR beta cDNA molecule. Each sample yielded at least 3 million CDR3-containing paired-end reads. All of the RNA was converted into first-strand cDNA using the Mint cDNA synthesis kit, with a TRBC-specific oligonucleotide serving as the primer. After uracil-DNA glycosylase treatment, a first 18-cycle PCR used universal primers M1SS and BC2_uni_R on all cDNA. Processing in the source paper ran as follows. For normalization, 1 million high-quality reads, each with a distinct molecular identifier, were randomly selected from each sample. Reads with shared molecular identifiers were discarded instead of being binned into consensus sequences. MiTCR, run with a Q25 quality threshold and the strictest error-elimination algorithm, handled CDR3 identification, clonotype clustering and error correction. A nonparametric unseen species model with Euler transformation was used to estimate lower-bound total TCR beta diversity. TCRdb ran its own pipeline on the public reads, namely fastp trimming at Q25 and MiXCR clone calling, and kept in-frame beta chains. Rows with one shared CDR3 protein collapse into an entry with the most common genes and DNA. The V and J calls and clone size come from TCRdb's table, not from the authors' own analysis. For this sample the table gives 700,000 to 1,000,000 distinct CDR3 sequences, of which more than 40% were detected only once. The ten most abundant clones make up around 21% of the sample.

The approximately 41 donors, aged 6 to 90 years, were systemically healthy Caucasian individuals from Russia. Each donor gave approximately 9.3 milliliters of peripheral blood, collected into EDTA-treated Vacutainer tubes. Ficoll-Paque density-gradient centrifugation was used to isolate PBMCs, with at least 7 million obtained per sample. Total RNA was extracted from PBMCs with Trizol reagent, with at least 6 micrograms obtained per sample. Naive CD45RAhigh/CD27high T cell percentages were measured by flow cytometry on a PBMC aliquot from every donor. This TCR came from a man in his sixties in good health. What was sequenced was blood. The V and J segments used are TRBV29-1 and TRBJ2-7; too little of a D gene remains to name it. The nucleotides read TGCAGCGTCGCGACCCGTCGCTCCTACGAGCAGTACTTC. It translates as CSVATRRSYEQYF.